Listed here are 13 T cell receptor beta chains from one sample, sequenced in a study of cytomegalovirus exposure and HLA in healthy donors. Sequencing used immunoSEQ multiplex PCR; TCRdb keeps in-frame clones, though not all of them. Of around 86,000 clones listed, 90% to 95% were seen once; the top ten hold approximately 1.1%. Source material: PBMCs. These receptors were collected from a woman aged 25 to 39 in good health and CMV-seropositive.

The gene calls are TRBV5-1 and TRBJ2-1; perhaps TRBD1 as D (5 bases). The germline V gene encodes CDR1 SGHRS and CDR2 YFSETQ. This CDR3 has 13 residues. The germline V and J ends were trimmed by 0 bases and 5 bases, with 6 bases remaining between them. As DNA, the CDR3 is TGCGCCAGCAGCTTGGTGGACAACAATGAGCAGTTCTTC. This encodes CASSLVDNNEQFF.

The V gene is TRBV5-4, the J gene TRBJ1-1; D is undetermined. From germline, CDR1 is SGHNT and CDR2 YYREEE (reference sequence). The V end was cut by 0 bases, the J end by 2 bases, with 2 bases between. There are 12 residues in the CDR3. Written as DNA, the CDR3 is TGTGCCAGCAGCTTGGTAAACACTGAAGCTTTCTTT. It encodes CASSLVNTEAFF.

The rearrangement links TRBV5-1 to TRBJ2-5, with 7 nucleotides matching TRBD2. Germline assignment: CDR1 SGHRS and CDR2 YFSETQ. This CDR3 is built from 15 residues. V shed 4 bases and J 5 bases; nucleotides not matched to a gene: 11. DNA for the CDR3: TGCGCCAGCAGCCCGGTAGCAGCCGGGGGGGAGACCCAGTACTTC. It is translated as CASSPVAAGGETQYF.

This chain joins TRBV27 and TRBJ1-4; D gene unclear. The CDR3 totals 15 residues. From germline, CDR1 is MNHEY and CDR2 SMNVEV (reference sequence). V lost 4 bases to trimming and J lost 2 bases, with 11 bases between them. As DNA, the CDR3 is TGTGCCAGCAGTTCCACGGGAGTGACTAATGAAAAACTGTTTTTT. Translated, it gives CASSSTGVTNEKLFF. The full variable domain, with the rest looked up from reference TRBV27 and TRBJ1-4, is EAQVTQNPRYLITVTGKKLTVTCSQNMNHEYMSWYRQDPGLGLRQIYYSMNVEVTDKGDVPEGYKVSRKEKRNFPLILESPSPNQTSLYFCASSSTGVTNEKLFFGSGTQLSVL.

This clone turned up a few times. At one boundary the junction diverges from the germline segment, which might be a read error. The J gene is TRBJ2-3, the V gene TRBV5-1, with 10 positions matching TRBD2. CDR3 size: 17 residues. Per the germline V gene, CDR1 is SGHRS and CDR2 is YFSETQ. The CDR3 coding sequence is TGCGCCAGCAGCTTGGATGGGCCTAGCGGGAGCATAGATACGCAGTATTTT. This gives the protein CASSLDGPSGSIDTQYF.

V and J are TRBV27 and TRBJ2-7; tentatively, D is TRBD2 (7 bases). V was trimmed by 0 bases and J by 3 bases, leaving 21 bases between them. Germline CDR1 MNHEY, CDR2 SMNVEV (reference sequence). The length of the CDR3 is 18 residues. CDR3 amino acids: CASSLSGATGLGLYEQYF. CDR3 nucleotide sequence: TGTGCCAGCAGTTTATCGGGGGCGACAGGACTAGGACTCTACGAGCAGTACTTC.

Comments on this clone: Sequence at one end of the junction differs from germline and may be a read error. CDR3 nucleotides: TGTGCCAGCTCACCGTTTCAGTCCTATAAGCGACGAGATGAATGGGGGGAGCCTTCTTTT. This encodes CASSPFQSYKRRDEWGEPSF. The rearrangement uses TRBV18 and TRBJ2-3; the D gene is possibly TRBD2 (6 bases). CDR3 size: 20 residues. Germline V lookup: CDR1 KGHSH, CDR2 LQKENI.

The chain links TRBV5-1 to TRBJ2-5; D might be TRBD1 or TRBD2, each matching 5 bases. The tail of the sequence fits TRBJ2-7 better, so the J call may be wrong. CDR3 size: 16 residues. Germline CDR1 reads SGHRS; CDR2 reads YFSETQ. DNA for the CDR3: TGCGCCAGCAGCTTGGCGGGGCGGGTTGGGGACTACGAGCAGTACTTC. Amino acids: CASSLAGRVGDYEQYF.

This chain's CDR3 is CSAATRPGEQFF. The CDR3 DNA sequence: TGCAGCGCTGCTACTAGGCCCGGGGAGCAGTTCTTC. The rearrangement uses TRBV29-1 and TRBJ2-1; D is possibly TRBD2 (5 bases). Trimming shortened V by 7 bases and J by 10 bases, and 17 bases separated the two germline ends. The CDR3 covers 12 residues. Germline V gene data show CDR1 as SQVTM and CDR2 as ANQGSEA.

The CDR3 loop reads CASSLGQRGNTIYF. The CDR3 DNA is TGTGCCAGCAGCTTAGGACAGCGTGGAAACACCATATATTTT. The rearrangement joins TRBV7-9 to TRBJ1-3; maybe TRBD1 (5 bases). Between the trimmed V and J ends, which lost 1 base and 3 bases, there was a span of 7 bases. Per germline, CDR1 SEHNR and CDR2 FQNEAQ (reference sequence). The CDR3 extends over 14 amino acids.

The chain is built from TRBV28 and TRBJ1-5, with D possibly TRBD1 on 6 matching bases. There are 16 residues in the CDR3. Germline CDR1 reads MDHEN; CDR2 reads SYDVKM. With 7 bases removed from V and 3 bases from J, the gap between germline ends came to 19 bases. The CDR3 sequence is CASNPSGQFPNQPQHF. The CDR3 bases are TGTGCCAGCAACCCCTCGGGACAATTCCCCAATCAGCCCCAGCATTTT.

This chain uses TRBV7-6 with TRBJ2-2, with 11 bases matching TRBD1. The CDR3 loop spans 21 amino acids. V dropped 2 bases and J dropped 2; count of bases not matched to a gene: 16. Germline V gives CDR1 SGHVS, CDR2 FNYEAQ. The CDR3 spells CASSLFRPGPGTGGNTGELFF. In nucleotides, the CDR3 is TGTGCCAGCAGCTTATTTCGACCTGGGCCAGGGACAGGGGGAAACACCGGGGAGCTGTTTTTT.

The chain employs TRBV27 and TRBJ2-1; TRBD2 aligns across 8 bases. Per the germline V gene, CDR1 is MNHEY and CDR2 is SMNVEV (reference sequence). Trimming removed 4 bases from V and 6 bases from J; junction bases left unmatched: 2. This CDR3 is 13 amino acids long. The CDR3 protein is CASSYGLANEQFF. The CDR3 DNA is TGTGCCAGCAGTTACGGACTAGCCAATGAGCAGTTCTTC.